This TCR beta chain is drawn from a study of blood T cell repertoires in COVID-19. Across the study: There were acute and convalescent COVID-19 samples, and they came from the United States, Italy and Spain. T cells, B-cell-depleted T cells, or PBMCs provided the cDNA or gDNA that served as material.

Trimming removed 5 bases from V and 1 base from J; junction bases left unmatched: 5. This CDR3 region has 15 residues. Looked up from germline, CDR1 is SNHLY and CDR2 is FYNNEI. In the original workflow: Amplification of reference gene primers was used by the study to estimate nucleated cell counts. Sequencing used immunoSEQ multiplex PCR; TCRdb keeps in-frame clones, though not all of them. The V and J calls and the clone size are those of that table, but D and trimming were determined from the DNA. This sample has about 60,000 clones, with almost 85% found just once. This rearrangement joins TRBV2 to TRBJ2-1; 7 nucleotides agree with TRBD2. The receptor comes from a human donor in a cohort sampled during active COVID-19. Source material: peripheral blood. CDR3 DNA: TGTGCCAGCAGTTCTGAGCGGGGATCCTACAATGAGCAGTTCTTC. Translation gives CASSSERGSYNEQFF.